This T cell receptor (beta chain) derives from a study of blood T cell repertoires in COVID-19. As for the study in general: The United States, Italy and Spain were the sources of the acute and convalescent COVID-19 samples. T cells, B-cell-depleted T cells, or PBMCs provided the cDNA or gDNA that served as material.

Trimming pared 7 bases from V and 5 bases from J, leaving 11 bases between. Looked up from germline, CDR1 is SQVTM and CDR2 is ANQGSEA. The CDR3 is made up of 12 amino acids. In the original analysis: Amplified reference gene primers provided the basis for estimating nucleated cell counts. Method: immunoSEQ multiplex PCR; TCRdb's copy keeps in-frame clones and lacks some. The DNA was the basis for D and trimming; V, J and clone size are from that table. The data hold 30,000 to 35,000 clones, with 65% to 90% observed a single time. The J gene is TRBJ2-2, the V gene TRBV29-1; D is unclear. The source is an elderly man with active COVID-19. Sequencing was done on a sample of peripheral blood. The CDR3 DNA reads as TGCAGCGCTCTCTCGGAGACCGGGGAGCTGTTTTTT. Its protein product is CSALSETGELFF.